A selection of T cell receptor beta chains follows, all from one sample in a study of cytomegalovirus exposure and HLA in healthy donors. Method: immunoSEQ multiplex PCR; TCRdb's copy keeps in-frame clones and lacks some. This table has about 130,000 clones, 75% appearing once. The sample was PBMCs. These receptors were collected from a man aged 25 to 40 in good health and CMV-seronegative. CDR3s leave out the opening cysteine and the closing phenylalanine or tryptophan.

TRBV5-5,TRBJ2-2,ASSVDTGELF
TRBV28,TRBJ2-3,ASSLFFRQANSTDTQY
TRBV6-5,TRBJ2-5,ASSYPGSETQY
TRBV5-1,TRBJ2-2,ASSKGARGTGELF
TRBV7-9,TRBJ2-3,SSSLAFGGVDTQY
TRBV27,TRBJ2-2,ASSPRTGWAGELF
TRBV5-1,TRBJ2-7,ASSLGGTGSYEQY
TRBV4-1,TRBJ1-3,ASSQGWPENTIY
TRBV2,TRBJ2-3,ASSDPSTDTQY
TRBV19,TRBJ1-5,ASTFRGQGETQPQH
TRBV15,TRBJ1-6,ATSREWTGNSPLH
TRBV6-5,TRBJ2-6,ASSFDSSGANGLT
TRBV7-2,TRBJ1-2,ASSPPIFRGGYT
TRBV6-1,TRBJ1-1,ASRETGGRAEAF
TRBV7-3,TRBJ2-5,ASSLMASGGDETQY
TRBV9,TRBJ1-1,ASSDTSQGLQNTEAF
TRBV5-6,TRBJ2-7,ASSPGTGFFEQY
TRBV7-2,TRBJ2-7,ASSTSGGAYEQY
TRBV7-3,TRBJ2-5,ASSSMSTGQETQY
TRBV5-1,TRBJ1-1,ASSSPSLAGIAF
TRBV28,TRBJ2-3,ASSWGGGGTDTQY
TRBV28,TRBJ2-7,ASSPRQGGYEQY
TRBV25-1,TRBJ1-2,AVKADYGYT
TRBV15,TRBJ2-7,ATSRLTGGPYEQY
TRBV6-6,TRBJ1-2,ASSYEEGGYT
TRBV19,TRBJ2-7,ATKRHWQGNSYEQY
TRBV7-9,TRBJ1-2,ASSFPGAGYGYT
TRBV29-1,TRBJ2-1,SVEDGDRELNNEQF
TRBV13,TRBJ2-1,ASSSAGAPYNEQF
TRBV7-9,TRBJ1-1,ASSFTESTEAF
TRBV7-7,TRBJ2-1,ASSLTSGRGNEQF
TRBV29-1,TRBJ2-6,SVDRQGETSGANVLT
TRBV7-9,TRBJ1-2,ASSLGGSSGYT
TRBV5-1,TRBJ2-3,ASSYSGQKDTDTQY
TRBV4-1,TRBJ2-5,ASSLPRNRGREETQY
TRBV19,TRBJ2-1,ASSPSRHNEQF
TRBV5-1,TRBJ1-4,ASSFEQGDEKLF
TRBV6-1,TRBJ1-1,ASSPDYGNTEAF
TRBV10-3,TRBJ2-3,AMRTSGSSDTQY
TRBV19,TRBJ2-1,ASSPTPTSGRAGNEQF
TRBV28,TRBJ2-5,ASSFLGEGRETQY
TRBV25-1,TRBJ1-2,ASSERDRGPLGYT
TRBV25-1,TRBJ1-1,ASSEGPRSNTEAF
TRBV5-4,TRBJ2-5,ASGGPREETQY
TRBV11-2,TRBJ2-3,ASSSIAGGRSTDTQY
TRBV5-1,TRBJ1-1,ASSQTGADTEAF